A single sample gave rise to the 20 T cell receptor beta chains below, sequenced in a study of T cell responses to AZD1222 COVID-19 vaccine. The data were produced by immunoSEQ multiplex PCR, yet TCRdb's version contains in-frame clones alone and is incomplete. The table lists roughly 120,000 clones, just under 95% of them singletons. The sequencing here drew on peripheral blood, taken 28 days after the second AZD1222 dose. These receptors were obtained from an adult who received the AZD1222 COVID-19 vaccine.

This rearrangement joins TRBV18 to TRBJ2-1, with 10 positions matching TRBD2. Germline V lookup: CDR1 KGHSH, CDR2 LQKENI. The CDR3 extends over 16 amino acids. V trimming: 4 bases; J trimming: 8 bases; junction bases outside the gene matches: 11. CDR3 loop: CASSLSPSGGIDEQFF. CDR3 nucleotide sequence: TGTGCCAGCTCACTGTCTCCTAGCGGGGGAATCGATGAGCAGTTCTTC.

This chain uses TRBV19 with TRBJ2-2; 14 bases map to TRBD2. The CDR3 consists of 15 residues. CDR1 and CDR2 (germline): LNHDA, SQIVND (reference sequence). Trimming removed 7 bases from V and 4 bases from J; junction bases left unmatched: 2. The CDR3 loop reads CASTGLAGGTGELFF. The CDR3 DNA follows: TGTGCCAGTACTGGACTAGCGGGGGGCACCGGGGAGCTGTTTTTT.

The chain employs TRBV6-2 or TRBV6-3 and TRBJ2-7; D is perhaps TRBD2 (7 bases). CDR1 and CDR2 (germline): MNHEY, SVGEGT. CDR3 length: 11 residues. V was clipped by 5 bases and J by 6 bases, with 8 bases between them. CDR3 residues: CASSRGGEQYF. DNA for the CDR3: TGTGCCAGCAGTAGGGGGGGCGAGCAGTACTTC.

CDR3 nucleotides: TGTGCCAGCAGTACATCAGGGGGCTCCTACGAGCAGTACTTC. It is translated as CASSTSGGSYEQYF. V and J are TRBV28 and TRBJ2-7; 7 bases agree with TRBD1. Germline CDR1 reads MDHEN; CDR2 reads SYDVKM. The CDR3 contains 14 residues. V lost 5 bases, J lost 0 bases, and 4 bases stayed unmatched.

This sequence joins TRBV28 and TRBJ1-3; TRBD1 matches 7 bases. The V and J ends lost 4 bases and 3 bases, in that order; junction bases with no gene match: 3. The CDR3 has 14 amino acids. Germline V gives CDR1 MDHEN, CDR2 SYDVKM. The CDR3 DNA follows: TGTGCCAGCAGTTCAAGGACAGGTGGAAACACCATATATTTT. Translation gives CASSSRTGGNTIYF.

The chain has TRBV2 and TRBJ2-2; D is ambiguous. This CDR3 has 16 residues. V lost 4 bases and J 0 bases, leaving 12 bases between the germline ends. Germline lookup yields CDR1 SNHLY and CDR2 FYNNEI. DNA for the CDR3: TGTGCCAGCAGTGTCCTAGGCGGCGCGAACACCGGGGAGCTGTTTTTT. It is translated as CASSVLGGANTGELFF.

About this clone itself: A read error may produce the germline difference seen at one junction end. V and J are TRBV7-7 and TRBJ2-2, with D tentatively TRBD1 (6 bases). CDR1 and CDR2 (germline): SSHAT, FNYEAQ (reference sequence). CDR3 length equals 15 residues. This chain's CDR3 is CASSFQGTNTGELFF. CDR3 DNA sequence: TGTGCTAGCAGCTTTCAGGGGACCAACACCGGGGAGCTGTTTTTT.

The chain couples TRBV6-5 to TRBJ1-2; 11 bases fit TRBD1. Germline CDR1 reads MNHEY; CDR2 reads SVGAGI. The CDR3 sequence is 15 residues long. The V segment lost 4 bases and the J segment 7 bases; nucleotides outside the gene matches: 8. For the CDR3, the DNA is TGTGCCAGCAGTTCCCTCGGACAGGGGGCAGGTGGCTACACCTTC. Amino acid sequence: CASSSLGQGAGGYTF.

V usage is TRBV7-2 and J usage is TRBJ1-5; the D gene is possibly TRBD1 (6 bases). The CDR3 has 15 amino acids. Trimming removed 5 bases from V and 6 bases from J, with 17 bases in between. CDR1 is SGHTA, CDR2 FQGNSA, per germline. The CDR3 reads CASSEGTFNLQPQHF. The CDR3 nucleotides read TGTGCCAGCAGCGAGGGGACATTCAACCTTCAGCCCCAGCATTTT.

The rearrangement links TRBV5-1 to TRBJ2-1; 11 bases map to TRBD2. Germline V CDR1 and CDR2: SGHRS, YFSETQ. The J segment lost 4 bases and the V segment lost 0 bases, leaving 0 bases of the junction unmatched. This CDR3 region has 15 residues. The CDR3 sequence is CASSLGLAGYNEQFF. The CDR3 bases are TGCGCCAGCAGCTTGGGACTAGCGGGGTACAATGAGCAGTTCTTC. Based on the CDR3 plus reference TRBV5-1 and TRBJ2-1, the full variable domain is KAGVTQTPRYLIKTRGQQVTLSCSPISGHRSVSWYQQTPGQGLQFLFEYFSETQRNKGNFPGRFSGRQFSNSRSEMNVSTLELGDSALYLCASSLGLAGYNEQFFGPGTRLTVL.

A single count supports this clone. The chain uses TRBV6-2 or TRBV6-3 and TRBJ2-7, with a possible D match to TRBD2 (6 bases). V shed 3 bases and J shed 2 bases, with 11 bases lying between them. The CDR3 is 14 amino acids. The germline CDR1 and CDR2 sequences are MNHEY and SVGEGT. The CDR3, as DNA: TGTGCCAGCAGTTATTCCGGGAGAGCCTACGAGCAGTACTTC. Its protein is CASSYSGRAYEQYF.

The chain links TRBV2 to TRBJ2-1, with 10 bases fitting TRBD2. The V gene end was trimmed by 6 bases and the J gene end by 8 bases; junction bases not matched to a gene: 13. Germline CDR1 reads SNHLY; CDR2 reads FYNNEI. CDR3 size: 16 residues. The CDR3 DNA follows: TGTGCCAGCAGAGCAACCGGGACTAGCGTTAAGGATGAGCAGTTCTTC. Its protein product is CASRATGTSVKDEQFF.

The V and J genes are TRBV7-9 and TRBJ1-2; tentative D call: TRBD1 (6 bases). This CDR3 comprises 17 residues. The germline V gene has CDR1 SEHNR and CDR2 FQNEAQ (reference sequence). V shed 5 bases and J shed 2 bases, with 21 bases lying between them. CDR3: CASSPYGGRDGNYGYTF. For the CDR3, the DNA is TGTGCCAGCAGCCCGTATGGGGGCCGGGACGGCAACTATGGCTACACCTTC.

This clone is a singleton in its sample. The V gene is TRBV6-2 or TRBV6-3, the J gene TRBJ2-1; 10 bases align to TRBD2. V gave up 4 bases and J gave up 7 bases; unmatched junction bases: 7. The germline V gene has CDR1 MNHEY and CDR2 SVGEGT. This CDR3 is 15 amino acids long. The CDR3 here is CASSSALAGKNEQFF. The CDR3, as DNA: TGTGCCAGCAGTTCAGCACTAGCGGGGAAGAATGAGCAGTTCTTC.

This chain connects TRBV6-4 to TRBJ2-3, with D possibly TRBD1 on 5 matching bases. Germline V CDR1 and CDR2: MRHNA, SNTAGT. CDR3 length: 15 residues. V lost 0 bases to trimming and J lost 4 bases, with 11 bases between them. The CDR3 spells CASSDSGRFSDTQYF. Here the CDR3 DNA reads TGTGCCAGCAGTGACTCGGGGCGGTTTTCAGATACGCAGTATTTT.

This chain joins TRBV7-9 and TRBJ1-1, with D perhaps TRBD1 (5 bases). The V gene lost 6 bases and the J gene lost 3 bases, with 17 bases spanning the gap. Germline V gives CDR1 SEHNR, CDR2 FQNEAQ (reference sequence). CDR3 length: 15 amino acids. The CDR3 region is CASRATGTPYTEAFF. As DNA, the CDR3 is TGTGCCAGCAGAGCTACCGGGACCCCCTACACTGAAGCTTTCTTT.

J is TRBJ1-4 and V is TRBV7-9; TRBD1 is a possible D gene (5 bases). The CDR3 runs to 15 residues. The V gene's germline CDR1 is SEHNR and CDR2 FQNEAQ (reference sequence). Trimming removed 1 base at V and 7 bases at J, with 13 bases between. CDR3 in DNA: TGTGCCAGCAGCTTAGTTGGGGGACGATCTGAAAAACTGTTTTTT. It codes for CASSLVGGRSEKLFF.

The chain recombines TRBV6-5 with TRBJ2-1; a weak D match, TRBD1 (5 bases). Germline V lookup: CDR1 MNHEY, CDR2 SVGAGI. V gave up 1 base and J gave up 9 bases, with 10 bases separating them. This CDR3 has 13 residues. CDR3 nucleotides: TGTGCCAGCAGTTACTTATATCAGGGTGAGCAGTTCTTC. It codes for CASSYLYQGEQFF.

This clone was observed once. The chain combines TRBV9 with TRBJ2-7, with 9 bases that match TRBD1. Germline values: CDR1 SGDLS, CDR2 YYNGEE. The CDR3 has 18 residues. The trim removed 3 bases at V and 0 bases at J, leaving 13 bases unmatched. The CDR3 nucleotides read TGTGCCAGCAGCGCCCGGTTGGGACAGGGAGCGAGCTCCTACGAGCAGTACTTC. Encoded protein: CASSARLGQGASSYEQYF.

V usage is TRBV7-2 and J usage is TRBJ1-5; 8 bases are shared with TRBD1. The CDR3 has 14 residues. CDR1 SGHTA and CDR2 FQGNSA come from the germline V gene. V lost 1 base and J lost 6; bases outside the gene matches: 2. The CDR3 DNA reads as TGTGCCAGCAGCTTAGAGACAGGGGTTCAGCCCCAGCATTTT. Amino acids: CASSLETGVQPQHF.